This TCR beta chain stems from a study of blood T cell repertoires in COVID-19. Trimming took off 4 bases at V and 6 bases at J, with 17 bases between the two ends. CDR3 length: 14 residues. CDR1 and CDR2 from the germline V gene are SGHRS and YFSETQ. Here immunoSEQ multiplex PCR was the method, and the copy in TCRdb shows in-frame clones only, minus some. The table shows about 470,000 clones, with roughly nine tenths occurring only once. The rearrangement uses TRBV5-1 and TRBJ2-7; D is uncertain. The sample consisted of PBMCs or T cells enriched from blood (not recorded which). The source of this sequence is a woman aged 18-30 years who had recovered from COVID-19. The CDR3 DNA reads TGCGCCAGCAGCACCCCAGATACTCCAGGCGAGCAGTACTTC. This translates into CASSTPDTPGEQYF.